Sequencing of this TCR beta chain was carried out in a study of Ad26.COV2.S vaccination and SARS-CoV-2 variants. Study summary: By the intramuscular route, Ad26.COV2.S was given once, or twice 56 days apart. Broader study findings: Non-spike TCR breadth did not differ much between vaccine and placebo recipients.

This CDR3 spans 11 amino acids. Trimming took off 5 bases at V and 11 bases at J, with 12 bases between the two ends. Germline V CDR1 and CDR2: LNHNV, YYDKDF (reference sequence). About this clone itself: Its target is unknown.

The treatment was: about 20 received Ad26.COV2.S at low or high dose, single or two shots; roughly five received placebo; per-sample allocation not given. The study sampled participants on day 63 after the first vaccine or placebo injection. Immunization relied on an Ad26 vector, which expressed Wuhan-strain SARS-CoV-2 spike. Profiled with immunoSEQ multiplex PCR; TCRdb holds only in-frame clones, not every one. The sample has about 350,000 clones, approximately 81% seen once. The sequencing here drew on peripheral blood, taken in a trial of Ad26.COV2.S vaccine versus placebo. This TCR was sampled from a person between 18 and 65 years old who received the Ad26.COV2.S COVID-19 vaccine or a placebo. The rearrangement uses TRBV15 and TRBJ1-1; D unclear. The CDR3 sequence is CATSSGVRAFF. CDR3 coding DNA: TGTGCCACCAGCTCTGGGGTAAGGGCTTTCTTT.